This T cell receptor (beta chain) was recovered during a study of molecular identifiers for immune sequencing clone quantification. A note on this clonotype: Its antigen remains unidentified. A much larger clone differs from this one at a single base, so this may be a read error.

Study results and limitations: More than 97% of effector molecules, versus under 1% of naive-cell molecules, belonged to clones above 20 RNA copies. In cases of identical TCR molecules sharing a barcode, highly expanded clone sizes could be underestimated.

TCRdb recomputed calls from the PCR reads with MiXCR, one row per CDR3 protein. The table lists nearly 55,000 distinct CDR3 sequences, approximately 34% of them singletons. This CDR3 is built from 13 residues. V was clipped by 4 bases and J by 4 bases, with 10 bases between them. Germline V gene data show CDR1 as LGHDT and CDR2 as YNNKEL (reference sequence). V is TRBV3-1 and J is TRBJ1-1; D remains ambiguous. The receptor was derived from a human donor in good health. Some libraries in this study had Jurkat cell RNA spiked in. The sequenced sample was naive CD8+ T cells from blood, with Jurkat cell RNA spiked in. Subset here: FACS-sorted CD8+CD4-CCR7+CD45RA+ naive T cells. The CDR3 spells CASSLSWVTEAFF. CDR3 sequence (DNA): TGTGCCAGCAGCCTCAGCTGGGTCACTGAAGCTTTCTTT. The entire variable domain, with the rest obtained from reference TRBV3-1 and TRBJ1-1, is as follows: DTAVSQTPKYLVTQMGNDKSIKCEQNLGHDTMYWYKQDSKKFLKIMFSYNNKELIINETVPNRFSPKSPDKAHLNLHINSLELGDSAVYFCASSLSWVTEAFFGQGTRLTVV.